Below are 6 T cell receptor beta chains sequenced from a single sample in a study of OX40 agonist ivuxolimab in advanced cancers. Clones were read by immunoSEQ multiplex PCR, and TCRdb kept only the in-frame ones, dropping some. The top ten clones hold around 1.6% of a sample with over 85,000 clones, about 92% of them seen once. This material consisted of CD4+ or CD8+ T cells sorted from blood, taken in a trial of the OX40 agonist ivuxolimab. All receptors come from an adult with an advanced solid tumor such as melanoma, head and neck, liver or kidney cancer.

The chain is built from TRBV7-9 and TRBJ2-7; 9 nucleotides match TRBD1. The CDR3 totals 13 residues. V trimming: 4 bases; J trimming: 5 bases; junction bases outside the gene matches: 3. Germline-derived CDR1 and CDR2 are SEHNR and FQNEAQ (reference sequence). CDR3 sequence: CASSSGQGNEQYF. CDR3 sequence (DNA): TGTGCCAGCAGCTCCGGACAGGGGAACGAGCAGTACTTC. Using reference TRBV7-9 and TRBJ2-7 for the parts outside the CDR3, the full variable domain is DTGVSQNPRHKITKRGQNVTFRCDPISEHNRLYWYRQTLGQGPEFLTYFQNEAQLEKSRLLSDRFSAERPKGSFSTLEIQRTEQGDSAMYLCASSSGQGNEQYFGPGTRLTVT.

This clone was seen only once. The genes are TRBV5-4 and TRBJ2-2; 7 nucleotides align to TRBD2. V lost 4 bases and J lost 4; bases outside the gene matches: 10. The germline V gene encodes CDR1 SGHNT and CDR2 YYREEE (reference sequence). CDR3 length: 16 amino acids. CDR3 in amino acids: CASSPQRGSGTGELFF. The DNA of the CDR3 is TGTGCCAGCAGCCCCCAGCGGGGTTCGGGCACCGGGGAGCTGTTTTTT. Based on the CDR3 plus reference TRBV5-4 and TRBJ2-2, the full variable domain is ETGVTQSPTHLIKTRGQQVTLRCSSQSGHNTVSWYQQALGQGPQFIFQYYREEENGRGNFPPRFSGLQFPNYSSELNVNALELDDSALYLCASSPQRGSGTGELFFGEGSRLTVL.

Here the CDR3 DNA reads TGTGCCAGCAGTCGCCCCGGACAGGGTGGTAAGCAGTTCTTC. Amino acids: CASSRPGQGGKQFF. The J gene is TRBJ2-1, the V gene TRBV28; 8 positions agree with TRBD1. Per germline, CDR1 MDHEN and CDR2 SYDVKM. The CDR3 is 14 amino acids. The trim removed 5 bases at V and 11 bases at J, leaving 11 bases unmatched.

V usage is TRBV6-5 and J usage is TRBJ2-7; TRBD2 matches 9 bases. CDR1 MNHEY and CDR2 SVGAGI come from the germline V gene. The ends lost 7 bases at V and 4 bases at J; junction bases unmatched: 8. This CDR3 has 14 amino acids. The CDR3 protein is CASNRLAEGYEQYF. CDR3 coding DNA: TGTGCCAGCAACCGACTAGCGGAGGGGTACGAGCAGTACTTC.

The V and J genes are TRBV5-4 and TRBJ2-2; 11 bases align to TRBD2. The V and J ends lost 0 bases and 6 bases, in that order; junction bases with no gene match: 10. The CDR3 length is 18 residues. Per the germline V gene, CDR1 is SGHNT and CDR2 is YYREEE (reference sequence). In nucleotides, the CDR3 is TGTGCCAGCAGCTTGGGGGGACTAGCGGCCCCCCGCCCCGGGGAGCTGTTTTTT. It is translated as CASSLGGLAAPRPGELFF.

The V and J genes are TRBV11-2 and TRBJ2-1; D is uncertain. The CDR3 totals 14 residues. Germline assignment: CDR1 SGHAT and CDR2 FQNNGV. V was shortened by 5 bases and J by 5 bases, with 13 bases between the two germline ends. CDR3 protein: CASSQTRADNEQFF. CDR3 DNA sequence: TGTGCCAGCAGCCAGACCCGGGCGGACAATGAGCAGTTCTTC.